The next 22 T cell receptor beta chains were all read from a single sample in a study of control samples from healthy donors and cancer patients. Produced via immunoSEQ multiplex PCR; TCRdb's table is partial and in-frame only. The table records roughly 40,000 clones, around four fifths of them present only once. What was sequenced was blood. The receptors derive from a man aged 60-69 years in good health.

The chain employs TRBV7-2 and TRBJ2-5, with TRBD2 matching 7 bases. This CDR3 comprises 14 residues. J lost 2 bases, V lost 5 bases, and 5 bases had no gene match. The germline gives CDR1 SGHTA, CDR2 FQGNSA. The CDR3 DNA reads TGTGCCAGCAGCACGGGACTAACTCAAGAGACCCAGTACTTC. It encodes CASSTGLTQETQYF.

The chain is built from TRBV11-2 and TRBJ1-6, with a tentative D call TRBD1 (6 bases). The ends were cut back, 5 bases at V and 9 bases at J, with 17 bases in the middle. The CDR3 has 15 residues. Germline assignment: CDR1 SGHAT and CDR2 FQNNGV. The CDR3 sequence: CASSPLGAVASPLHF. In DNA form, the CDR3 reads TGTGCCAGCAGCCCTTTGGGGGCAGTCGCTTCACCCCTCCACTTT.

The genes are TRBV18 and TRBJ1-2; tentatively, D is TRBD1 (5 bases). V lost 0 bases, J lost 4 bases, and 6 bases lay in between. This CDR3 is 13 amino acids long. Germline V gene data show CDR1 as KGHSH and CDR2 as LQKENI. The CDR3 protein is CASSPPGTYGYTF. CDR3 nucleotides: TGTGCCAGCTCACCACCGGGGACCTATGGCTACACCTTC. Combining the CDR3 with reference TRBV18 and TRBJ1-2 gives the whole variable domain NAGVMQNPRHLVRRRGQEARLRCSPMKGHSHVYWYRQLPEEGLKFMVYLQKENIIDESGMPKERFSAEFPKEGPSILRIQQVVRGDSAAYFCASSPPGTYGYTFGSGTRLTVV.

This chain connects TRBV5-4 to TRBJ1-1; D is possibly TRBD1 (6 bases). The V end lost 4 bases, the J end lost 1 base, and 17 bases lay between the germline ends. CDR3 length: 16 amino acids. The germline V gene encodes CDR1 SGHNT and CDR2 YYREEE (reference sequence). This chain's CDR3 is CASSADSRRGNTEAFF. The CDR3 region has the DNA TGTGCCAGCAGCGCGGACAGCCGGAGGGGGAACACTGAAGCTTTCTTT.

J is TRBJ2-5 and V is TRBV27; 8 bases are a match to TRBD2. In germline, CDR1 is MNHEY, CDR2 SMNVEV (reference sequence). The CDR3 loop spans 13 amino acids. V gave up 6 bases and J gave up 2 bases; unmatched junction bases: 2. CDR3 sequence (DNA): TGTGCCAGCAGGGGGACTAGGCAAGAGACCCAGTACTTC. Amino acids: CASRGTRQETQYF.

The chain carries TRBV14 and TRBJ1-2; D not certain. In germline, CDR1 is SGHDN, CDR2 FVKESK. The ends were cut back, 4 bases at V and 4 bases at J, with 4 bases in the middle. The CDR3 has 11 residues. This CDR3 reads CASSPGYGYTF. In nucleotides, the CDR3 is TGTGCCAGCAGCCCTGGCTATGGCTACACCTTC.

This clone was recorded only once. V gene TRBV3-1 (or the pseudogene TRBV3-2) combines with J gene TRBJ2-3, with TRBD2 identical over 13 bases. In germline, CDR1 is LGHDT, CDR2 YNNKEL (reference sequence). Losses at the gene ends were 7 bases for V and 3 bases for J; bases not matched to a gene: 4. The CDR3 is 15 amino acids. CDR3 protein: CASTRTSGSTDTQYF. The CDR3 DNA follows: TGTGCCAGCACCCGGACTAGCGGGAGTACAGATACGCAGTATTTT.

This chain joins TRBV7-2 and TRBJ1-2; TRBD1 agrees at 9 bases. Germline V gene sequence: CDR1 SGHTA, CDR2 FQGNSA. After removal of 5 bases from V and 4 bases from J, the junction contained 8 bases not matched to a gene. The CDR3 is made up of 15 amino acids. The CDR3 loop is CASSPTTGGSYGYTF. Written as DNA, the CDR3 is TGTGCCAGCAGCCCCACTACAGGGGGCAGCTATGGCTACACCTTC.

V is TRBV5-1 and J is TRBJ1-2; the D gene is possibly TRBD1 (5 bases). From germline, CDR1 is SGHRS and CDR2 YFSETQ. Trimming pared 0 bases from V and 3 bases from J, leaving 18 bases between. The CDR3 has 17 amino acids. CDR3: CASSLDPDGTAHYGYTF. The CDR3, as DNA: TGCGCCAGCAGCTTGGACCCCGACGGGACGGCCCACTATGGCTACACCTTC.

The V call is TRBV5-1, the J call TRBJ1-1; TRBD1 matches at 11 bases. CDR1 SGHRS and CDR2 YFSETQ come from the germline V gene. The CDR3 loop spans 17 amino acids. Unmatched junction bases numbered 8, after V lost 4 bases and J lost 0 bases. CDR3 in DNA: TGCGCCAGCAGCAGCCGGGACAGGGGGGCCATGAACACTGAAGCTTTCTTT. It yields the protein CASSSRDRGAMNTEAFF.

A word on this clone: The junction departs from the called germline gene at one end, perhaps through a read error. The chain employs TRBV5-4 and TRBJ2-7, with 10 bases aligning to TRBD1. The CDR3 spans 17 residues. Germline loops: CDR1 SGHNT, CDR2 YYREEE (reference sequence). The CDR3 is CASSLPPGQGTSYEQHF. The CDR3 DNA reads as TGTGCCAGCAGCTTACCTCCGGGACAGGGGACGTCCTACGAGCAGCACTTC.

This clone was observed a few times. This rearrangement joins TRBV29-1 to TRBJ1-3; 8 bases match TRBD1. V lost 1 base to trimming and J lost 3 bases; unmatched junction nucleotides: 8. The CDR3 has 16 amino acids. CDR1 is SQVTM, CDR2 ANQGSEA, per germline. The CDR3 DNA sequence: TGCAGCGTTGAAGTCCGAGACAGGGGATTTGGAAACACCATATATTTT. Amino acid sequence: CSVEVRDRGFGNTIYF.

V and J are TRBV4-1 and TRBJ1-4; D remains ambiguous. Germline V CDR1 and CDR2: MGHRA, YSYEKL. V was pared by 3 bases and J by 5 bases, with 13 bases between. The CDR3 runs 15 residues. The CDR3 DNA sequence: TGCGCCAGCAGCCATCCCGGACGGATAAATGAAAAACTGTTTTTT. It translates to CASSHPGRINEKLFF.

This clone came up once. This chain uses TRBV29-1 with TRBJ1-4; no definite D call. Trimming shortened V by 4 bases and J by 7 bases, and 10 bases separated the two germline ends. CDR1 SQVTM and CDR2 ANQGSEA come from the germline V gene. The CDR3 is 12 residues long. The CDR3 DNA sequence: TGCAGCGTTGTGGAAAACGCTGAAAAACTGTTTTTT. Amino acids: CSVVENAEKLFF.

The chain has TRBV18 and TRBJ1-2, with D tentatively TRBD1 (5 bases). From germline, CDR1 is KGHSH and CDR2 LQKENI. V was clipped by 2 bases and J by 2 bases, with 12 bases between them. The CDR3 runs to 15 residues. The CDR3 loop reads CASSPASGINYGYTF. The CDR3 region has the DNA TGTGCCAGCTCACCAGCATCAGGGATAAACTATGGCTACACCTTC.

This chain connects TRBV29-1 to TRBJ2-5; D may match TRBD1 or TRBD2 (7 bases each). Germline values: CDR1 SQVTM, CDR2 ANQGSEA. The CDR3 consists of 15 residues. Trimming shortened V by 6 bases and J by 5 bases, and 22 bases separated the two germline ends. CDR3 region: CSVATGEGLRETQYF. CDR3 sequence (DNA): TGCAGCGTGGCTACAGGGGAGGGGTTACGGGAGACCCAGTACTTC.

V usage is TRBV18 and J usage is TRBJ1-2; possible D gene TRBD1, 6 bases. V lost 3 bases to trimming and J lost 6 bases, with 14 bases between them. CDR1 KGHSH and CDR2 LQKENI come from the germline V gene. This CDR3 contains 14 residues. For the CDR3, the DNA is TGTGCCAGCTCACCGAGACCCAGGGGCGATGGCTACACCTTC. Protein sequence: CASSPRPRGDGYTF.

The chain uses TRBV7-2 and TRBJ2-1; TRBD2 aligns across 10 bases. From germline, CDR1 is SGHTA and CDR2 FQGNSA. CDR3 length: 17 amino acids. Unmatched junction bases numbered 17, after V lost 4 bases and J lost 11 bases. CDR3 sequence reads: CASSSTLAGAQMGKQFF. The CDR3 DNA is TGTGCCAGCAGCTCTACCCTAGCGGGGGCACAAATGGGAAAGCAGTTCTTC.

The chain joins TRBV2 to TRBJ1-1; no reliable D call. The germline V and J ends were trimmed by 1 base and 0 bases, with 9 bases remaining between them. The CDR3 sequence is 15 residues long. Germline values: CDR1 SNHLY, CDR2 FYNNEI. CDR3 in DNA: TGTGCCAGCAGTGAAGAAATGGGGATGAACACTGAAGCTTTCTTT. Residues: CASSEEMGMNTEAFF.

J is TRBJ2-7 and V is TRBV27; the match to TRBD1 covers 9 bases. The CDR3 totals 15 residues. V shed 3 bases and J 6 bases; nucleotides not matched to a gene: 9. The germline V gene encodes CDR1 MNHEY and CDR2 SMNVEV (reference sequence). This CDR3 reads CASSLRDRAAVEQYF. The CDR3 bases are TGTGCCAGCAGTTTGAGGGACAGGGCTGCAGTCGAGCAGTACTTC.

Concerning this clone: At one end the junction does not follow the germline gene, possibly because of a read error. The chain uses TRBV5-5 and TRBJ2-2; D is unresolved. CDR1 is SGHKS and CDR2 is YYEKEE in the germline V gene (reference sequence). The CDR3 has 13 amino acids. CDR3 bases: TGTGCCAGCAGCTTTGGACCGACCGAGGAGCTGTTTTTT. Its protein is CASSFGPTEELFF.

The chain is built from TRBV6-6 and TRBJ2-2; D gene ambiguous. CDR1 MNHNY and CDR2 SVGAGI come from the germline V gene (reference sequence). The V end was cut by 8 bases, the J end by 4 bases, with 14 bases between. The CDR3 runs to 14 residues. The CDR3 sequence: CASQVLSSTGELFF. The CDR3 DNA is TGTGCCAGCCAAGTCCTCTCGAGCACCGGGGAGCTGTTTTTT.